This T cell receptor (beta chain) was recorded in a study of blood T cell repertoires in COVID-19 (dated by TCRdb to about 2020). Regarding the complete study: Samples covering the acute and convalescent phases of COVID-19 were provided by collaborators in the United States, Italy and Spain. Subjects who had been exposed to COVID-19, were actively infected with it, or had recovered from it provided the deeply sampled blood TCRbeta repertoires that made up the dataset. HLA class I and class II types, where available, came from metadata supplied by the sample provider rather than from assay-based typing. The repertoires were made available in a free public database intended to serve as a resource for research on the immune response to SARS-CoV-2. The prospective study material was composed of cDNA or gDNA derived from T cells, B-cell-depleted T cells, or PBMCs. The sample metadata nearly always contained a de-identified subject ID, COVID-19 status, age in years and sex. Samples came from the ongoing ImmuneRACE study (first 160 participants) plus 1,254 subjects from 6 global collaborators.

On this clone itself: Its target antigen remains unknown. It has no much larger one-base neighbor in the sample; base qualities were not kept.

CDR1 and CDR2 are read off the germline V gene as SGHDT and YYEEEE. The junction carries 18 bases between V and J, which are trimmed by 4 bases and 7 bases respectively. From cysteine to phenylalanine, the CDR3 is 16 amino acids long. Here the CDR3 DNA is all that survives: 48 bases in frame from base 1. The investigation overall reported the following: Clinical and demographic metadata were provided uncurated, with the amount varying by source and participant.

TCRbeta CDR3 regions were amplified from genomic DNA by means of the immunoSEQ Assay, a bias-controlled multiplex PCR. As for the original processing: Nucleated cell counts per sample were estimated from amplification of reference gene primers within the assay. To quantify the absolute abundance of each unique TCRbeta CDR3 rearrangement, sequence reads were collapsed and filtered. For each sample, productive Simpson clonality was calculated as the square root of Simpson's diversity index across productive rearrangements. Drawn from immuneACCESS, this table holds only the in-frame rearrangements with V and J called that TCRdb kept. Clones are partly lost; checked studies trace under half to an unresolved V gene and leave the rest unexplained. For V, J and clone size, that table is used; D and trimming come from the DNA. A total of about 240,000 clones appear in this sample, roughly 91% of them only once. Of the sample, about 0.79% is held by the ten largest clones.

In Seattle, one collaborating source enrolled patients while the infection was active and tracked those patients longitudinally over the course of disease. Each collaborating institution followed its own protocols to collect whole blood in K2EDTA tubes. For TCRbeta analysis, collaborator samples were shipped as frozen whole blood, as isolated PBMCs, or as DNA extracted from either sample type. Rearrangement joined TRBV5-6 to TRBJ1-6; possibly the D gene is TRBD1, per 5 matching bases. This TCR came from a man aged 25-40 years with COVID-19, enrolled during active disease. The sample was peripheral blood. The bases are TGTGCCAGCAGCAAAAGACAGAGTAGGGGAAATTCACCCCTCCACTTT. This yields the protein CASSKRQSRGNSPLHF.